This TCR beta chain was sequenced in a study of blood T cell repertoires in COVID-19 (dated by TCRdb to 2020 to 2021). General notes on the study: The collaborator samples originated in the United States, Italy and Spain and spanned the acute and convalescent phases of COVID-19. The material from the prospective study consisted of cDNA or gDNA derived from T cells, B-cell-depleted T cells, or PBMCs. Subjects who had been exposed to COVID-19, were actively infected with it, or had recovered from it provided the deeply sampled blood TCRbeta repertoires that made up the dataset. The repertoires were made available in a free public database intended to serve as a resource for research on the immune response to SARS-CoV-2. The samples were drawn from two sources: the first 160 participants of the ongoing ImmuneRACE study, and approximately 1,300 subjects contributed by 6 global collaborators. The sample metadata nearly always contained a de-identified subject ID, COVID-19 status, age in years and sex. HLA class I and class II types, where available, came from metadata supplied by the sample provider rather than from assay-based typing. Study-wide conclusions, independent of this receptor: The amount of clinical and demographic metadata varied by source and participant and was provided uncurated.

The immunoSEQ Assay, a bias-controlled multiplex PCR, was used to amplify TCRbeta CDR3 regions from genomic DNA. The original methods were these. Within the assay, amplification of reference gene primers was used to estimate how many nucleated cells each sample contained. Sequence reads were collapsed and filtered to measure the absolute abundance of every unique TCRbeta CDR3 rearrangement. For each sample, productive Simpson clonality was calculated as the square root of Simpson's diversity index across productive rearrangements. The table was pulled from immuneACCESS by TCRdb, which kept in-frame rearrangements only. Such tables lose some clones; where checked, under half of the loss comes from unresolved V genes, and the rest has no known cause. The DNA gave D and trimming, while V, J and clone size come from that table. The table for this sample lists some 150,000 clones; 85% to 90% of them were counted only once. The biggest ten clones account for roughly 15% of the sample.

With respect to this clone: It has no known antigen specificity. Per-base qualities were not stored, and no clone one base away is much larger.

Whole blood was collected in K2EDTA tubes by collaborating institutions according to the institutions' own protocols. For TCRbeta analysis, collaborators shipped samples as frozen whole blood, isolated PBMCs, or DNA extracted from either of those sample types. CDR1 and CDR2 are drawn from the germline V gene: SGHTA, FQGTGA. The CDR3 contains 13 residues, cysteine and phenylalanine counted. Only the CDR3 portion is preserved as DNA: 39 bases, with reading frame beginning at the first base. V is cut by 2 bases and J by 3 bases, and the space between the germline ends is 7 bases. This receptor was obtained from a woman between 40 and 50 years old with acute or convalescent COVID-19. The sample taken for sequencing was peripheral blood. Recombination connected TRBV7-3 to TRBJ2-5; the D gene identity is not certain. The DNA sequence is given as TGTGCCAGCAGCTTATCCCCAAAAGAGACCCAGTACTTC. It codes for CASSLSPKETQYF.